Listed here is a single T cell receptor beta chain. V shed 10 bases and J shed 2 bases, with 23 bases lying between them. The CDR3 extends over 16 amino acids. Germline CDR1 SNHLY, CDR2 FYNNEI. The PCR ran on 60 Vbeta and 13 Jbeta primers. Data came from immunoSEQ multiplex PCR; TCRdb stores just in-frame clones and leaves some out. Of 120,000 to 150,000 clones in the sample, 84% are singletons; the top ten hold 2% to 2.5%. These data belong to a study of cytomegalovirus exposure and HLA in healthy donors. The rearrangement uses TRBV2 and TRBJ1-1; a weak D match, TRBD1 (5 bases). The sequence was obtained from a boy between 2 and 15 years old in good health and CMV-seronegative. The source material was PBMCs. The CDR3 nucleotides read TGTGCCATACCGGGTGGGGCCTGGGGGGACAACACTGAAGCTTTCTTT. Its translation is CAIPGGAWGDNTEAFF. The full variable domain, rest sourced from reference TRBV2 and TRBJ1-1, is EPEVTQTPSHQVTQMGQEVILRCVPISNHLYFYWYRQILGQKVEFLVSFYNNEISEKSEIFDDQFSVERPDGSNFTLKIRSTKLEDSAMYFCAIPGGAWGDNTEAFFGQGTRLTVV.